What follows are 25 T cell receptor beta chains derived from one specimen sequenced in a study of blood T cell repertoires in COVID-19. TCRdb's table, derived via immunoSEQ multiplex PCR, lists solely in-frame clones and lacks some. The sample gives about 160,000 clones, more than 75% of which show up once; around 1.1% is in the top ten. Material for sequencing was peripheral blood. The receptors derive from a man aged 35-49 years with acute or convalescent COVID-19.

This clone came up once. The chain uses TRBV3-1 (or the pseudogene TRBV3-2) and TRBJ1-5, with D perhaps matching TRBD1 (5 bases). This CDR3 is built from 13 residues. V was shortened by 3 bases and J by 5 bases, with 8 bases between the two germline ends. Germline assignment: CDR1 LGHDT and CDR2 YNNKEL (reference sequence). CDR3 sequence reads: CASSHDSYQPQHF. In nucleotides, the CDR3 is TGTGCCAGCAGCCACGACAGCTATCAGCCCCAGCATTTT.

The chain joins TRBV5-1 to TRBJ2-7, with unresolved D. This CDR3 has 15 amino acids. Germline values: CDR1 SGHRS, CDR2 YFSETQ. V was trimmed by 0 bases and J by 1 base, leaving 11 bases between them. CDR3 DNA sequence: TGCGCCAGCAGCTTGGTACCGGGTATATCCTACGAGCAGTACTTC. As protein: CASSLVPGISYEQYF.

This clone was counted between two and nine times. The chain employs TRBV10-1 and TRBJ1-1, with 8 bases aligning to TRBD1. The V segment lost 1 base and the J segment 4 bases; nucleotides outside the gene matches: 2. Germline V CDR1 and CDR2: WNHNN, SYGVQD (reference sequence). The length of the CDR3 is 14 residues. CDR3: CASSEYRGITEAFF. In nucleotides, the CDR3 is TGCGCCAGCAGTGAGTACAGGGGGATCACTGAAGCTTTCTTT.

The CDR3 coding sequence is TGTGCCAGCGGAGGACGGCCGAACGGGCCCCAGCATTTT. Translated: CASGGRPNGPQHF. V gene TRBV12-3 or TRBV12-4 combines with J gene TRBJ1-5; D remains ambiguous. V shed 8 bases and J shed 9 bases, with 17 bases lying between them. CDR3 length: 13 residues.

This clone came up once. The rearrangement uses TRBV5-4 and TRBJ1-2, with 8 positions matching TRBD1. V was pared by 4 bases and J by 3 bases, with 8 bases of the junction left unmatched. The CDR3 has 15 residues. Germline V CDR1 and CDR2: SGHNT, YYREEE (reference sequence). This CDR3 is CASSRDRGIDYGYTF. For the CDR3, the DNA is TGTGCCAGCAGCCGTGACAGGGGCATCGACTATGGCTACACCTTC.

CDR3 in DNA: TGTGCCAGCGAGGGGACAAATCAGCCCCAGCATTTT. It is translated as CASEGTNQPQHF. The chain carries TRBV6-6 and TRBJ1-5, with TRBD1 as a possible D gene (6 bases). Trimming took 8 bases from V and 4 from J, leaving 9 bases between them. Germline lookup yields CDR1 MNHNY and CDR2 SVGAGI (reference sequence). The CDR3 has 12 residues.

The CDR3 DNA reads as TGTGCCAGCAGTCTTCCCCGAGCGAACACTGAAGCTTTCTTT. Its protein product is CASSLPRANTEAFF. The rearrangement joins TRBV28 to TRBJ1-1, with no clear D. V was clipped by 5 bases and J by 1 base, with 11 bases between them. Germline V lookup: CDR1 MDHEN, CDR2 SYDVKM. The CDR3 extends over 14 amino acids.

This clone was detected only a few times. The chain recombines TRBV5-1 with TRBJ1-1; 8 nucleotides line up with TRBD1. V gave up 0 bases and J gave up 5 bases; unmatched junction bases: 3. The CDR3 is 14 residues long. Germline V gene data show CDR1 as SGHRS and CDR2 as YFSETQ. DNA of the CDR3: TGCGCCAGCAGCTTGGCAGGGGGCGGAACTGAAGCTTTCTTT. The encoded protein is CASSLAGGGTEAFF.

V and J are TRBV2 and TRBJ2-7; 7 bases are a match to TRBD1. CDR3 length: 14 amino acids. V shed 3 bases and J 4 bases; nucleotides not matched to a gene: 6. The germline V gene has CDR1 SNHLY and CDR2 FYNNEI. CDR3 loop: CASSEPGGPYEQYF. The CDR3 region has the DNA TGTGCCAGCAGTGAGCCAGGGGGACCTTACGAGCAGTACTTC.

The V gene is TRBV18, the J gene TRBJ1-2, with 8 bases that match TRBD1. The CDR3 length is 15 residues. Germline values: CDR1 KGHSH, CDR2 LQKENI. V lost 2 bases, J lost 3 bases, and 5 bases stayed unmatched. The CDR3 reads CASSPGLQGDYGYTF. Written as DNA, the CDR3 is TGTGCCAGCTCACCAGGTTTACAGGGGGACTATGGCTACACCTTC.

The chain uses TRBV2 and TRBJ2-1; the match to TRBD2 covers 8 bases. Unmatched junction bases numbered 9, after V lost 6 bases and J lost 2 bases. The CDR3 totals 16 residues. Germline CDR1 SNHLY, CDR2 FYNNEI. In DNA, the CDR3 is TGTGCCAGCAGCTCGACCGTAGCGGGGCCCTACAATGAGCAGTTCTTC. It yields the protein CASSSTVAGPYNEQFF. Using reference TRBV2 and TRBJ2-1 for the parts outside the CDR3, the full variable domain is EPEVTQTPSHQVTQMGQEVILRCVPISNHLYFYWYRQILGQKVEFLVSFYNNEISEKSEIFDDQFSVERPDGSNFTLKIRSTKLEDSAMYFCASSSTVAGPYNEQFFGPGTRLTVL.

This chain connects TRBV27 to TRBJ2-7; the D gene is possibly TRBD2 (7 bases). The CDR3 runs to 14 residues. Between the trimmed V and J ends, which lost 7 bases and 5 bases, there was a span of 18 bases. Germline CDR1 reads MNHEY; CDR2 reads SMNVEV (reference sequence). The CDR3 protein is CASNTKGGVHEQYF. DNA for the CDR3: TGTGCCAGCAATACCAAGGGGGGGGTGCACGAGCAGTACTTC.

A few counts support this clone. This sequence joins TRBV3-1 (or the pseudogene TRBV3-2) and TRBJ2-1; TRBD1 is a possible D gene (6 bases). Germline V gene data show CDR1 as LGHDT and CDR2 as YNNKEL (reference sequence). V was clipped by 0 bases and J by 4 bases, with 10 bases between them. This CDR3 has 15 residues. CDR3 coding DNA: TGTGCCAGCAGCCAAGATTTGACAGGATACAATGAGCAGTTCTTC. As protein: CASSQDLTGYNEQFF.

The CDR3 protein is CASSPTVASTDTQYF. The DNA of the CDR3 is TGTGCCAGCAGTCCGACTGTAGCTAGCACAGATACGCAGTATTTT. This rearrangement joins TRBV28 to TRBJ2-3; D uncertain. The germline V and J ends were trimmed by 5 bases and 0 bases, with 12 bases remaining between them. This CDR3 is 15 amino acids long. Germline V lookup: CDR1 MDHEN, CDR2 SYDVKM.

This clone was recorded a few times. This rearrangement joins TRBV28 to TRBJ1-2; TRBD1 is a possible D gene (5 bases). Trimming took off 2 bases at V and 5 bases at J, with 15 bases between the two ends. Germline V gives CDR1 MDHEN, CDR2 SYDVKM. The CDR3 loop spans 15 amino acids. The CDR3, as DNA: TGTGCCAGCAGTTTAGGGGGGACTGCCGGTTATGGCTACACCTTC. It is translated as CASSLGGTAGYGYTF.

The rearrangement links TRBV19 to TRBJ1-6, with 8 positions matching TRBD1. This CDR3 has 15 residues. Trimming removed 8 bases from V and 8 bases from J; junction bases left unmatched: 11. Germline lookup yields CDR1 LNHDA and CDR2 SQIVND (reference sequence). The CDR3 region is CASRLFGTGDSPLHF. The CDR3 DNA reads TGTGCCAGTCGCCTTTTCGGGACAGGCGATTCACCCCTCCACTTT.

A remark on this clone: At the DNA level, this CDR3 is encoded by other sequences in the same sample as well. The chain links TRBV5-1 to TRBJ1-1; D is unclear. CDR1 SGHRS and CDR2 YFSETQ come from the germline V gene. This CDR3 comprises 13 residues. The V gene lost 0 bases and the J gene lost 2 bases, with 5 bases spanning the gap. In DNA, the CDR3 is TGCGCCAGCAGCTTGGGAGGAAACACTGAAGCTTTCTTT. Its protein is CASSLGGNTEAFF.

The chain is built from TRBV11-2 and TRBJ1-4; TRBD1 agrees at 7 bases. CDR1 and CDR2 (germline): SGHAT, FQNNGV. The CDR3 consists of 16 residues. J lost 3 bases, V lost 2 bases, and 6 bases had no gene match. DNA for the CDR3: TGTGCCAGCAGCTTATCGACAGGGCAAGCTAATGAAAAACTGTTTTTT. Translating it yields CASSLSTGQANEKLFF. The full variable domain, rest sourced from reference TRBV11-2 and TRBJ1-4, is EAGVAQSPRYKIIEKRQSVAFWCNPISGHATLYWYQQILGQGPKLLIQFQNNGVVDDSQLPKDRFSAERLKGVDSTLKIQPAKLEDSAVYLCASSLSTGQANEKLFFGSGTQLSVL.

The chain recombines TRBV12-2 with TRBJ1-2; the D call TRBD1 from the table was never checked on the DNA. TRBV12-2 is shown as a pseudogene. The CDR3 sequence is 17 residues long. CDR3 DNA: TGTGCAAGTCGCTTGACCCCGGGACAGGGGGCAAACTATGGCTACACCTTC. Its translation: CASRLTPGQGANYGYTF.

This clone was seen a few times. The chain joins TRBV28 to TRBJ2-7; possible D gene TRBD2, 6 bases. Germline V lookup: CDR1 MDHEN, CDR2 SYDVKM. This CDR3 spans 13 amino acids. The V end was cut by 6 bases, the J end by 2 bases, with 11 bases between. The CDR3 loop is CASSRDLAYEQYF. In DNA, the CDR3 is TGTGCCAGCAGCAGGGACTTGGCCTACGAGCAGTACTTC.

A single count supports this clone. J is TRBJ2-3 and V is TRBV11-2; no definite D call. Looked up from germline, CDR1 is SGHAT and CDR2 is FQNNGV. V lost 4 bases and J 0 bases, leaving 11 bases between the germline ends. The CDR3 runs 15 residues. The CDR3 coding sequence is TGTGCCAGCAGCTCGATAACTTCTAGCACAGATACGCAGTATTTT. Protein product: CASSSITSSTDTQYF.

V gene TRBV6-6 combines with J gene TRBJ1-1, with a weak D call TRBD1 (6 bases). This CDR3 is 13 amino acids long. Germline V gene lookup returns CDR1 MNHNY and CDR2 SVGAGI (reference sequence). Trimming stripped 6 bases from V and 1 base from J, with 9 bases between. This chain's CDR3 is CASRTDRNTEAFF. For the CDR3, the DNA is TGTGCCAGCAGAACGGACAGGAACACTGAAGCTTTCTTT.

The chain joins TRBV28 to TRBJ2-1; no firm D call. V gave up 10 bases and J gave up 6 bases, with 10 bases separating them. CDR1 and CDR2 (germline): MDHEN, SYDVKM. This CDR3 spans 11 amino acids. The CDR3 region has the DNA TGTGCCACATCCGACATCAATGAGCAGTTCTTC. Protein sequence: CATSDINEQFF.

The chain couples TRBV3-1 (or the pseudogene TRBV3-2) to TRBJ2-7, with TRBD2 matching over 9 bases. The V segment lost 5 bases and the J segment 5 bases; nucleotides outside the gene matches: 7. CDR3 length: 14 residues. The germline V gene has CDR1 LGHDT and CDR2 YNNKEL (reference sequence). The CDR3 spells CASSFGTSPHEQYF. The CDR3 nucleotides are TGTGCCAGCAGCTTTGGGACTAGCCCACACGAGCAGTACTTC.

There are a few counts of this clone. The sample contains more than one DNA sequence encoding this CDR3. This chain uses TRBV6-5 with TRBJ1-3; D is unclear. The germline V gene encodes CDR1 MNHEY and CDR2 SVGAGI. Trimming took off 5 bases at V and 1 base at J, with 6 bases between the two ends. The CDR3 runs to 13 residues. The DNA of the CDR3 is TGTGCCAGCAGTAGAGGGTCTGGAAACACCATATATTTT. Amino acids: CASSRGSGNTIYF.